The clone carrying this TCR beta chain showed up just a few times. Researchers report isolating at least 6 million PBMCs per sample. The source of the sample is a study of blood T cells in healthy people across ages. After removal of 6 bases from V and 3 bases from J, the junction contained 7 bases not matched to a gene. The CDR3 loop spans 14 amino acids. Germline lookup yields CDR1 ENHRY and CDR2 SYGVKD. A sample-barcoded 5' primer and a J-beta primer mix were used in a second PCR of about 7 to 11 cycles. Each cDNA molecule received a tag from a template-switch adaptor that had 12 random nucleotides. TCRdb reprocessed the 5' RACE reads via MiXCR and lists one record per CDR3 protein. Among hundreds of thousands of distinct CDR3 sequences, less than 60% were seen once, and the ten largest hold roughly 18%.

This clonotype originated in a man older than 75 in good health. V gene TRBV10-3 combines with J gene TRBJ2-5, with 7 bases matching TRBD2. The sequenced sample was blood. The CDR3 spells CAISPSAGEETQYF. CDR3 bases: TGTGCCATCAGCCCCTCGGCGGGAGAAGAGACCCAGTACTTC.